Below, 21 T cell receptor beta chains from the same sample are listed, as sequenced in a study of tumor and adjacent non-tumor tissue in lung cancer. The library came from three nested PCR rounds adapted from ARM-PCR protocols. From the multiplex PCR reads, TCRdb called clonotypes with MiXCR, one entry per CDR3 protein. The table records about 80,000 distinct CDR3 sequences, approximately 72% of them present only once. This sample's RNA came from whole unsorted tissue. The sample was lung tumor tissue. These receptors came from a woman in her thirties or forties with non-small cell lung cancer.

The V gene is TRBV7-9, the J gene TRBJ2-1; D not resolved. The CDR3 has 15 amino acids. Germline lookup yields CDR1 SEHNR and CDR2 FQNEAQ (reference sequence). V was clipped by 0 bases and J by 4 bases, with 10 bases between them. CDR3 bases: TGTGCCAGCAGCTTAGCGGTGGAGAATTACAATGAGCAGTTCTTC. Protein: CASSLAVENYNEQFF.

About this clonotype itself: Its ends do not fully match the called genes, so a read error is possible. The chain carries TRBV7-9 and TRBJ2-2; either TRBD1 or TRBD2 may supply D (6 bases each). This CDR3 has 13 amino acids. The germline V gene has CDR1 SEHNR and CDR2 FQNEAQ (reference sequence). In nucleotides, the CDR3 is TGTGCCAGCAGAAGGTCGGGGGCCGGGGAGCAGTTTTTT. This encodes CASRRSGAGEQFF.

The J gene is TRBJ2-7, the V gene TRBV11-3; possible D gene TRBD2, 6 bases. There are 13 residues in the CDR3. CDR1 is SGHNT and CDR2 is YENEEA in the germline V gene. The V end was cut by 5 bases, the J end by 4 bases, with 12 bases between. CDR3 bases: TGTGCCAGCAGCCCCCCGGGGGTGTACGAGCAGTACTTC. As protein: CASSPPGVYEQYF.

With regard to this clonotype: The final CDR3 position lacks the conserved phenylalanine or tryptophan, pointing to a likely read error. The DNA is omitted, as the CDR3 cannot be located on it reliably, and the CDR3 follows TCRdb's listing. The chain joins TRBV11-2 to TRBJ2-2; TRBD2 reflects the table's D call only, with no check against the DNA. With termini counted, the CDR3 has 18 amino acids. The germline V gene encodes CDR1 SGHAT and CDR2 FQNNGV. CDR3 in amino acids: CASSFSMGLAGRTGKLLY.

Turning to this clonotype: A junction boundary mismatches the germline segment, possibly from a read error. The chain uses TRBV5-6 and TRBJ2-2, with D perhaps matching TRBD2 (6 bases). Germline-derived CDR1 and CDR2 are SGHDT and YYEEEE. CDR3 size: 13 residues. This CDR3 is CANSLPRGGELFF. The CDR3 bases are TGTGCCAACAGCTTACCACGGGGCGGGGAGTTGTTTTTT.

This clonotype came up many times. This chain's CDR3 is CASSLSGGPSLVVGYTF. The DNA for the CDR3 is TGTGCCAGCAGTTTGTCAGGCGGTCCATCTCTGGTAGTTGGCTACACCTTC. The rearrangement joins TRBV28 to TRBJ1-2; D is ambiguous. Germline lookup yields CDR1 MDHEN and CDR2 SYDVKM. This CDR3 is 17 amino acids long. V was cut by 3 bases and J by 7 bases, with 24 bases left in between.

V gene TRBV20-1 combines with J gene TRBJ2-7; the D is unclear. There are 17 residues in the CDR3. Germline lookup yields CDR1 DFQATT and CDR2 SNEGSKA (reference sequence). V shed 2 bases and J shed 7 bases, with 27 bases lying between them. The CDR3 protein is CSARPLLGRTSSLEQYF. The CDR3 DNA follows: TGCAGTGCTAGACCGTTACTCGGACGCACATCTTCCTTGGAGCAGTACTTC.

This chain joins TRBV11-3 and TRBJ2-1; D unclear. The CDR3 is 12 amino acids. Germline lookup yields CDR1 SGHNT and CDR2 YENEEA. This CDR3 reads CVNSLGLGEQFF. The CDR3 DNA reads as TGTGTCAACAGTTTAGGTTTGGGCGAGCAGTTCTTC.

The CDR3 is CASIPPGLAFGSYNEQFF. CDR3 DNA: TGTGCCAGCATTCCTCCGGGACTAGCGTTTGGCTCTTACAATGAGCAGTTCTTC. This chain uses TRBV12-3 or TRBV12-4 with TRBJ2-1, with 10 bases matching TRBD2. The V and J ends lost 7 bases and 4 bases, in that order; junction bases with no gene match: 16. The CDR3 runs 18 residues.

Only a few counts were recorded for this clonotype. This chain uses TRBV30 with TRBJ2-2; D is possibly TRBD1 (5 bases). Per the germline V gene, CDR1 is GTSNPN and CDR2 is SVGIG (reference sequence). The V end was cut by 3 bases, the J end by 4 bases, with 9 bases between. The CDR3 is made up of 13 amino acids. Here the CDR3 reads CAWRTGATGELFF. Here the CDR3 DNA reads TGTGCCTGGAGAACTGGGGCCACCGGGGAGCTGTTTTTT.

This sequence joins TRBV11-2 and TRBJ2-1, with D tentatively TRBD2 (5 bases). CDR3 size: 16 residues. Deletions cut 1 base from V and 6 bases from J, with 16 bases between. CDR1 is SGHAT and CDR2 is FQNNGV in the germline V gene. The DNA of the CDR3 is TGTGCCAGCAGCTTAGTGCCACTAGTGGGGTGCAATGAGCAGTTCTTC. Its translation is CASSLVPLVGCNEQFF.

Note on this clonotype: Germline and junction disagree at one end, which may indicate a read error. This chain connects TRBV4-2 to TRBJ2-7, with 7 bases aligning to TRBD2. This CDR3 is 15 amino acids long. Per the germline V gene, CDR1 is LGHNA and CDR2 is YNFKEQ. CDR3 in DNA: TGTGCCAGCAGCCAAGGTCAGGGCGGGGGTTACGAGCAGTATTTC. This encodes CASSQGQGGGYEQYF.

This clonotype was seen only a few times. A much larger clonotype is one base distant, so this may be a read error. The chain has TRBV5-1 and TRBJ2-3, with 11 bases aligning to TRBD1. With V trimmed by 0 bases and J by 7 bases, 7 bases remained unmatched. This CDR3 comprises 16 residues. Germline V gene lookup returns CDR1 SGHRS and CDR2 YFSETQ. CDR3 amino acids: CASSLAGQGAANTQYF. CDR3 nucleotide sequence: TGCGCCAGCAGCTTGGCCGGACAGGGGGCCGCAAATACGCAGTATTTT.

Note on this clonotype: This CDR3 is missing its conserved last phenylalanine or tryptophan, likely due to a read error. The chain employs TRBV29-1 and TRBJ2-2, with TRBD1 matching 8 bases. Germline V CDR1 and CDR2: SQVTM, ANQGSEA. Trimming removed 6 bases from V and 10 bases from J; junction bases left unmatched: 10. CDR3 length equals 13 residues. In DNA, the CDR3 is TGCAGCGTCAGGACAGGGAACACAGAGGAGCTGTTTTTA. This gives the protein CSVRTGNTEELFL.

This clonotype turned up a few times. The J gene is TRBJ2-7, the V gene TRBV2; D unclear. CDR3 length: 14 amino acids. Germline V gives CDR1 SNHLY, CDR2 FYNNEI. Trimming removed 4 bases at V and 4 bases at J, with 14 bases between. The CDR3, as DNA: TGTGCCAGCAGTGCTGGCAGAACCTTGTACGAGCAGTACTTC. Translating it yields CASSAGRTLYEQYF.

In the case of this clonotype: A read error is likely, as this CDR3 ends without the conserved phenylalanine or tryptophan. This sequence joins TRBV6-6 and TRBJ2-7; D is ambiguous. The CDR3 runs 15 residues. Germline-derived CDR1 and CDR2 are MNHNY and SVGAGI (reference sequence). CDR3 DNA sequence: TGTGTCAGCAGCCTACAGCTTACCCTCTCCTACGAGCAGTACTTG. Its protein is CVSSLQLTLSYEQYL.

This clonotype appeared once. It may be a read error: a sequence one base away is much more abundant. The CDR3 here is CASRHSRTKETRYF. Here the CDR3 DNA reads TGTGCCAGCAGACACAGTCGGACAAAAGAGACCCGGTACTTC. V is TRBV28 and J is TRBJ2-5; D is perhaps TRBD1 (5 bases). Germline V lookup: CDR1 MDHEN, CDR2 SYDVKM. The CDR3 covers 14 residues.

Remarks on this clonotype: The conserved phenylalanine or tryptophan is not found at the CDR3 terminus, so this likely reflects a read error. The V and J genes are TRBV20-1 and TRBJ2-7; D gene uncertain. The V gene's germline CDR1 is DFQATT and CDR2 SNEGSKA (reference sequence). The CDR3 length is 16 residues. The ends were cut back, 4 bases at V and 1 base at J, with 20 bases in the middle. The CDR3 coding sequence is TGCAGTGCTACGGGCTTAGATTTCGACGGATCCTACGAGCAGTACCTC. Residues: CSATGLDFDGSYEQYL.

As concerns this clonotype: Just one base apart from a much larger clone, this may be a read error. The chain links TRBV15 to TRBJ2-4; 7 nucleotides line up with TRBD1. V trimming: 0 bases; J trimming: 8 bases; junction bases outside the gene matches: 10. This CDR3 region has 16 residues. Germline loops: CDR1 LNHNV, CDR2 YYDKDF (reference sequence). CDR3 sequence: CATSRDLGQRMDIQYF. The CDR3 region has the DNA TGTGCCACCAGCAGAGATTTGGGACAGAGGATGGACATTCAGTACTTC.

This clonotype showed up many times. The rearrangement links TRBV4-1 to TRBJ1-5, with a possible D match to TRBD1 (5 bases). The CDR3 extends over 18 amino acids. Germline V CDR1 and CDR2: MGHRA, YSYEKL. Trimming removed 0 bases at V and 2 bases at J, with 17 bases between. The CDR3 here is CASSQDLMGVSRNQPQHF. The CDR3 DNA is TGCGCCAGCAGCCAAGATCTAATGGGGGTCAGCCGCAATCAGCCCCAGCATTTT.

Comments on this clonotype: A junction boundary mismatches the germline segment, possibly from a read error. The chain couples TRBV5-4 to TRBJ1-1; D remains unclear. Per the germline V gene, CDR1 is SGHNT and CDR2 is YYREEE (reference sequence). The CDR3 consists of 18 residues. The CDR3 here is CASSLVGQVTGMNTEAFF. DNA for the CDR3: TGTGCCAGCAGCTTGGTCGGTCAGGTAACGGGAATGAACACCGAAGCTTTCTTT.